The subject of this entry is one TCR beta chain. These data belong to a study of blood T cell repertoires in COVID-19. Assay used: immunoSEQ multiplex PCR; TCRdb lists only in-frame clones, some missing. This table holds 88,000 or so clones, around 80% found once. Germline V CDR1 and CDR2: MDHEN, SYDVKM. The length of the CDR3 is 15 residues. The V and J ends lost 5 bases and 5 bases, in that order; junction bases with no gene match: 9. The J gene is TRBJ1-1, the V gene TRBV28, with 9 bases matching TRBD1. Sequenced: peripheral blood. This receptor was taken from an elderly man with acute or convalescent COVID-19. The CDR3 here is CASSMGQGPSTEAFF. CDR3 bases: TGTGCCAGCAGTATGGGACAGGGCCCCTCTACTGAAGCTTTCTTT.